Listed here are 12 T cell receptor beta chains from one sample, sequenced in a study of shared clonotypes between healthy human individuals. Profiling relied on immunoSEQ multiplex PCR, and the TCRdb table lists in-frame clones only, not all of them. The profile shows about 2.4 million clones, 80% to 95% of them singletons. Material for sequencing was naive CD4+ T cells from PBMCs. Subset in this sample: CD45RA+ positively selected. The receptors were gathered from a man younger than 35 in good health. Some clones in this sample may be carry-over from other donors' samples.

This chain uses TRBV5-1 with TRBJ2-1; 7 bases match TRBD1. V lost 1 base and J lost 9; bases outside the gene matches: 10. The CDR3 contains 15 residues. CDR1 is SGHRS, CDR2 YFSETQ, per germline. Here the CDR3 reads CASSLINRGIGEQFF. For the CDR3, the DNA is TGCGCCAGCAGCTTGATTAACAGGGGAATTGGTGAGCAGTTCTTC.

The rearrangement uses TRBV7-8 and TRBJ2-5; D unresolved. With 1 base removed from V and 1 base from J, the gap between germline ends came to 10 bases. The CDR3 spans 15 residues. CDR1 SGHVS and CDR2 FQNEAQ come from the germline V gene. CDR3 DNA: TGTGCCAGCAGCTTAGGGGCAGGCCTCCAAGAGACCCAGTACTTC. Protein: CASSLGAGLQETQYF.

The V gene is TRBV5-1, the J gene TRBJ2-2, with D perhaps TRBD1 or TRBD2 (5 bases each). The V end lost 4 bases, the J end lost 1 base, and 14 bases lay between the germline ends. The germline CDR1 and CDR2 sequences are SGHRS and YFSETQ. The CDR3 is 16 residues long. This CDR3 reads CASSRGLGENTGELFF. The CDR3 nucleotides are TGCGCCAGCAGCCGGGGCTTGGGGGAGAACACCGGGGAGCTGTTTTTT.

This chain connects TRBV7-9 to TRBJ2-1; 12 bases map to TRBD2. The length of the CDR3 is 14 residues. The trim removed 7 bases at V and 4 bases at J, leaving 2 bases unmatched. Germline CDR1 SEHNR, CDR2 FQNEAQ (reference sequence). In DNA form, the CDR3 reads TGTGCCAGCAACGGACTAGCGGGGTACAATGAGCAGTTCTTC. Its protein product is CASNGLAGYNEQFF.

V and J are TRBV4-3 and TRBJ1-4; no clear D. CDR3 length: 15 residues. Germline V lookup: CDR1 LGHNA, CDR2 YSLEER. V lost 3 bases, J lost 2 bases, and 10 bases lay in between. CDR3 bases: TGCGCCAGCAGCCAGAGGGAGATCACTAATGAAAAACTGTTTTTT. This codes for CASSQREITNEKLFF.

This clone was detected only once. This CDR3 is CASSLAIGSSGVYNEQFF. CDR3 DNA: TGCGCCAGCAGCTTGGCCATCGGGAGTAGCGGTGTCTACAATGAGCAGTTCTTC. This chain uses TRBV5-1 with TRBJ2-1; D is perhaps TRBD2 (6 bases). This CDR3 has 18 amino acids. Trimming pared 0 bases from V and 3 bases from J, leaving 19 bases between. Germline V gene sequence: CDR1 SGHRS, CDR2 YFSETQ.

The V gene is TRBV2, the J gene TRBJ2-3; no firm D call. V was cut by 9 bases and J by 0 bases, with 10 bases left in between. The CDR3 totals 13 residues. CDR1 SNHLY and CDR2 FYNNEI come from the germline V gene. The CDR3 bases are TGTGCCAGACCACTCGCTAGCACAGATACGCAGTATTTT. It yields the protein CARPLASTDTQYF.

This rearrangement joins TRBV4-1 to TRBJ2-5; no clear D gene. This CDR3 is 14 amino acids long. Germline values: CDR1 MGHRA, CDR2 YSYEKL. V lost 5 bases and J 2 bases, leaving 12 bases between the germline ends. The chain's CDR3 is CASSGTGQQETQYF. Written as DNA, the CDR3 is TGCGCCAGCAGCGGAACCGGGCAACAAGAGACCCAGTACTTC.

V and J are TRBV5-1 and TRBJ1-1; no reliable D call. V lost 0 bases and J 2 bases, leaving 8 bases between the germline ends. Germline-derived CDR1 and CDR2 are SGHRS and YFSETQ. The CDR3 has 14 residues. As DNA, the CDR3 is TGCGCCAGCAGCTTGGGGCGGATTAACACTGAAGCTTTCTTT. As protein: CASSLGRINTEAFF.

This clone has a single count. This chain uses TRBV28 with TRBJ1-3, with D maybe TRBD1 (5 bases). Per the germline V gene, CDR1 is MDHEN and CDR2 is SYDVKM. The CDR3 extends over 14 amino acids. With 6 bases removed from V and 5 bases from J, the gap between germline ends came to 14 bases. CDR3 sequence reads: CASSLGGVRNTIYF. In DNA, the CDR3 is TGTGCCAGCAGCCTGGGGGGGGTGCGAAACACCATATATTTT.

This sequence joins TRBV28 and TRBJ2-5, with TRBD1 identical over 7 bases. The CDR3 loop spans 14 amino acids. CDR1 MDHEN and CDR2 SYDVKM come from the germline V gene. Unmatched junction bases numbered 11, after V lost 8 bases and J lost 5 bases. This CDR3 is CASGSQQGFETQYF. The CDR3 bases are TGTGCCAGCGGATCGCAACAGGGGTTCGAGACCCAGTACTTC.

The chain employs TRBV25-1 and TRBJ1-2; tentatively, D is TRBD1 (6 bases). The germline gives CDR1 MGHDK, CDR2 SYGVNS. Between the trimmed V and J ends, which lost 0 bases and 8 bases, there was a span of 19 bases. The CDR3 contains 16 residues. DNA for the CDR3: TGTGCCAGCAGTGAATACGGGGGGCGGACGGAATCCGGCTACACCTTC. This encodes CASSEYGGRTESGYTF.